Below, 32 T cell receptor beta chains from the same sample are listed, as sequenced in a study of CD4 T cells in relation to SARS-CoV-2 and coronaviruses. Before the COVID-19 pandemic, during about 2010-2018, CD4+ T cells were taken from unexposed donors. The cells were cultured for about ten days before CD4+ T cells were isolated. These receptors lack a known antigen. Generated by immunoSEQ multiplex PCR, the TCRdb table keeps only in-frame clones and is missing some. The repertoire has roughly 24,000 clones, 60% to 80% of them found once; the top ten carry roughly a sixth. Sequenced input: CD4+ T cells from PBMCs, cultured in vitro. Every receptor here comes from a human donor in good health.

This clone was detected once. The chain carries TRBV28 and TRBJ1-2; no clear D. This CDR3 has 17 residues. CDR1 MDHEN and CDR2 SYDVKM come from the germline V gene. Trimming removed 10 bases from V and 2 bases from J, with 26 bases in between. The CDR3 loop reads CATSPPGPQDSNYGYTF. The CDR3, as DNA: TGTGCCACCTCCCCGCCAGGACCTCAAGACTCAAACTATGGCTACACCTTC.

This sequence joins TRBV7-9 and TRBJ1-2, with a possible D match to TRBD1 (5 bases). Germline V gene lookup returns CDR1 SEHNR and CDR2 FQNEAQ (reference sequence). With 3 bases removed from V and 4 bases from J, the gap between germline ends came to 15 bases. The CDR3 runs 15 residues. Written as DNA, the CDR3 is TGTGCCAGCAGCTTCCCAGGGCCAAAGGGCTATGGCTACACCTTC. Residues: CASSFPGPKGYGYTF.

This rearrangement joins TRBV11-3 to TRBJ1-1, with D hard to call. Germline V lookup: CDR1 SGHNT, CDR2 YENEEA. The CDR3 contains 14 residues. Trimming took off 3 bases at V and 7 bases at J, with 15 bases between the two ends. CDR3 residues: CASSLVPRTDEAFF. CDR3 sequence (DNA): TGTGCCAGCAGCTTGGTCCCTCGGACCGATGAAGCTTTCTTT.

The chain is built from TRBV11-3 and TRBJ1-2; 7 bases are shared with TRBD1. The V gene's germline CDR1 is SGHNT and CDR2 YENEEA. Germline trimming cut 5 bases from V and 7 bases from J; bases unmatched to any gene: 7. This CDR3 is built from 13 residues. CDR3 protein: CASSIRGRGGYTF. DNA of the CDR3: TGTGCCAGCAGCATTAGGGGGCGAGGTGGCTACACCTTC.

The rearrangement uses TRBV5-1 and TRBJ2-7; a weak D match, TRBD1 (6 bases). V shed 4 bases and J shed 7 bases, with 12 bases lying between them. The germline V gene encodes CDR1 SGHRS and CDR2 YFSETQ. CDR3 length equals 12 residues. This CDR3 is CASSADSEEQYF. CDR3 nucleotide sequence: TGCGCCAGCAGCGCGGACAGCGAGGAGCAGTACTTC.

The chain has TRBV5-5 and TRBJ2-7, with TRBD1 as a possible D gene (5 bases). CDR1 is SGHKS and CDR2 is YYEKEE in the germline V gene (reference sequence). The CDR3 totals 17 residues. The V end was cut by 0 bases, the J end by 0 bases, with 16 bases between. The CDR3, as DNA: TGTGCCAGCAGCTTGGAAGTTCGTGGGGCTAGCTCCTACGAGCAGTACTTC. This encodes CASSLEVRGASSYEQYF.

This sequence joins TRBV6-6 and TRBJ2-5; TRBD2 might be the D (5 bases). Germline V gene lookup returns CDR1 MNHNY and CDR2 SVGAGI (reference sequence). Deletions cut 4 bases from V and 5 bases from J, with 8 bases between. The CDR3 extends over 12 amino acids. CDR3 sequence (DNA): TGTGCCAGCAGTTCCCCGGGGGAGACCCAGTACTTC. This codes for CASSSPGETQYF.

The chain carries TRBV14 and TRBJ2-1, with D uncertain. Germline CDR1 reads SGHDN; CDR2 reads FVKESK. The V end was cut by 0 bases, the J end by 8 bases, with 23 bases between. The CDR3 sequence is 18 residues long. The CDR3 loop reads CASSQDTFATRSLDEQFF. The DNA for the CDR3 is TGTGCCAGCAGCCAAGATACTTTTGCGACACGGTCTTTGGATGAGCAGTTCTTC. Full variable domain (missing parts from reference TRBV14 and TRBJ2-1): EAGVTQFPSHSVIEKGQTVTLRCDPISGHDNLYWYRRVMGKEIKFLLHFVKESKQDESGMPNNRFLAERTGGTYSTLKVQPAELEDSGVYFCASSQDTFATRSLDEQFFGPGTRLTVL.

The chain links TRBV7-9 to TRBJ1-2, with D possibly matching TRBD1 (6 bases). V lost 5 bases and J 4 bases, leaving 11 bases between the germline ends. Germline V gives CDR1 SEHNR, CDR2 FQNEAQ (reference sequence). CDR3 size: 13 residues. CDR3 sequence reads: CASSRTEPYGYTF. The CDR3, as DNA: TGTGCCAGCAGCAGGACAGAACCCTATGGCTACACCTTC.

The chain combines TRBV28 with TRBJ2-5; 11 bases are shared with TRBD2. Germline trimming cut 5 bases from V and 2 bases from J; bases unmatched to any gene: 10. The CDR3 has 17 residues. The germline V gene has CDR1 MDHEN and CDR2 SYDVKM. The CDR3 nucleotides read TGTGCCAGCAGTAATAGCGGGGGGGCGGGTAAACAAGAGACCCAGTACTTC. Its protein product is CASSNSGGAGKQETQYF.

This chain joins TRBV7-8 and TRBJ2-1; 15 nucleotides agree with TRBD2. V lost 0 bases, J lost 11 bases, and 5 bases stayed unmatched. The germline CDR1 and CDR2 sequences are SGHVS and FQNEAQ. The CDR3 consists of 16 residues. The CDR3 coding sequence is TGTGCCAGCAGCTTAGCTGGACTAGCGGGAGGGATTAAGCAGTTCTTC. Encoded protein: CASSLAGLAGGIKQFF.

In nucleotides, the CDR3 is TGTGCCAGCAGCCCCGGGACTAGCGTAACCCCCGGGGAGCTGTTTTTT. This codes for CASSPGTSVTPGELFF. The chain joins TRBV3-1 (or the pseudogene TRBV3-2) to TRBJ2-2; 10 nucleotides line up with TRBD2. CDR3 length: 16 residues. Germline V gene sequence: CDR1 LGHDT, CDR2 YNNKEL (reference sequence). V trimming: 4 bases; J trimming: 6 bases; junction bases outside the gene matches: 8.

The chain is built from TRBV28 and TRBJ2-7; D is perhaps TRBD1 (6 bases). Trimming shortened V by 6 bases and J by 2 bases, and 14 bases separated the two germline ends. The germline V gene encodes CDR1 MDHEN and CDR2 SYDVKM. The CDR3 runs 14 residues. The CDR3 protein is CASSTTGTTYEQYF. The CDR3 region has the DNA TGTGCCAGCAGCACAACAGGGACCACCTACGAGCAGTACTTC.

This chain uses TRBV21-1 with TRBJ1-5; the D call TRBD1 from the table was never checked on the DNA. TRBV21-1 is a pseudogene. The CDR3 is 15 residues long. The CDR3 DNA sequence: TGTGCCAGCAGCAAAAGGGGGCAGAGCAATCAGCCCCAGCATTTT. It specifies CASSKRGQSNQPQHF.

The chain joins TRBV2 to TRBJ2-6; D is ambiguous. V was cut by 5 bases and J by 0 bases, with 5 bases left in between. The CDR3 consists of 14 residues. Germline V gene lookup returns CDR1 SNHLY and CDR2 FYNNEI. The CDR3 is CASSRGSGANVLTF. Here the CDR3 DNA reads TGTGCCAGCAGTCGCGGCTCTGGGGCCAACGTCCTGACTTTC.

This clone was found a few times. The chain has TRBV30 and TRBJ1-5; D is perhaps TRBD1 (5 bases). The length of the CDR3 is 17 residues. V lost 0 bases and J 0 bases, leaving 15 bases between the germline ends. Germline CDR1 GTSNPN, CDR2 SVGIG (reference sequence). As DNA, the CDR3 is TGTGCCTGGAGTGTATCTGGAAGCAGGGTTAGCAATCAGCCCCAGCATTTT. This gives the protein CAWSVSGSRVSNQPQHF.

The chain links TRBV11-2 to TRBJ2-2; 10 bases are a match to TRBD2. This CDR3 region has 18 residues. In germline, CDR1 is SGHAT, CDR2 FQNNGV. J lost 2 bases, V lost 0 bases, and 6 bases had no gene match. The CDR3 nucleotides read TGTGCCAGCAGCTTAGATCCCCTAGCGGGAGTAAACACCGGGGAGCTGTTTTTT. This codes for CASSLDPLAGVNTGELFF.

Only a few counts were recorded for this clone. This chain uses TRBV6-6 with TRBJ2-7; TRBD1 matches at 12 bases. V lost 6 bases, J lost 4 bases, and 7 bases stayed unmatched. The CDR3 is 15 amino acids. CDR1 MNHNY and CDR2 SVGAGI come from the germline V gene (reference sequence). CDR3 nucleotides: TGTGCCAGCAGCACCTCGGGACAGGGGGCTTACGAGCAGTACTTC. Translated, it gives CASSTSGQGAYEQYF.

V gene TRBV30 combines with J gene TRBJ2-5; 9 nucleotides line up with TRBD1. The trim removed 3 bases at V and 1 base at J, leaving 6 bases unmatched. The CDR3 loop spans 15 amino acids. CDR1 and CDR2 (germline): GTSNPN, SVGIG (reference sequence). The CDR3 protein is CAWREQGAGQETQYF. CDR3 bases: TGTGCCTGGAGAGAACAGGGGGCGGGCCAAGAGACCCAGTACTTC.

This rearrangement joins TRBV24-1 to TRBJ2-5, with D unresolved. The CDR3 contains 13 residues. Germline values: CDR1 KGHDR, CDR2 SFDVKD. V gave up 9 bases and J gave up 3 bases, with 13 bases separating them. In DNA form, the CDR3 reads TGTGCCACCTCAATTACGGAAGAAGAGACCCAGTACTTC. Protein product: CATSITEEETQYF.

The rearrangement links TRBV27 to TRBJ1-2; 7 nucleotides match TRBD1. Per the germline V gene, CDR1 is MNHEY and CDR2 is SMNVEV (reference sequence). The CDR3 runs to 16 residues. V gave up 5 bases and J gave up 2 bases; unmatched junction bases: 11. This CDR3 reads CASSLQAGTVNYGYTF. CDR3 coding DNA: TGTGCCAGCAGTCTCCAGGCCGGGACAGTGAACTATGGCTACACCTTC.

The J gene is TRBJ1-6, the V gene TRBV6-5; D unclear. Germline CDR1 reads MNHEY; CDR2 reads SVGAGI. V dropped 6 bases and J dropped 0 bases, with 9 bases sitting between them. This CDR3 comprises 15 residues. CDR3 loop: CASSPATSYNSPLHF. The CDR3 coding sequence is TGTGCCAGCAGCCCAGCGACCTCCTATAATTCACCCCTCCACTTT.

The chain recombines TRBV10-3 with TRBJ2-1; 12 bases agree with TRBD2. The CDR3 spans 15 residues. With 6 bases clipped from V and 5 bases from J, the junction kept 5 bases outside the gene matches. Looked up from germline, CDR1 is ENHRY and CDR2 is SYGVKD. CDR3 in amino acids: CAIRTSGREDNEQFF. The CDR3 DNA reads as TGTGCCATCAGGACTAGCGGGAGAGAAGACAATGAGCAGTTCTTC.

The V call is TRBV30, the J call TRBJ2-1, with 7 bases aligning to TRBD1. Germline CDR1 GTSNPN, CDR2 SVGIG (reference sequence). The CDR3 extends over 13 amino acids. V lost 3 bases, J lost 5 bases, and 4 bases stayed unmatched. The DNA for the CDR3 is TGTGCCTGGAGCAGGGGGATCAACAATGAGCAGTTCTTC. Protein sequence: CAWSRGINNEQFF.

This clone was seen once. The gene calls are TRBV10-3 and TRBJ2-1, with D unresolved. The V end lost 3 bases, the J end lost 2 bases, and 11 bases lay between the germline ends. This CDR3 spans 15 amino acids. Germline CDR1 and CDR2: ENHRY and SYGVKD. The CDR3 DNA sequence: TGTGCCATCAGTGAAGGTGCCCCCCCCTACAATGAGCAGTTCTTC. Residues: CAISEGAPPYNEQFF.

The genes are TRBV2 and TRBJ2-5; tentatively, D is TRBD2 (6 bases). CDR1 and CDR2 from the germline V gene are SNHLY and FYNNEI. Trimming cost V 0 bases and J 5 bases, with 13 bases left between them. This CDR3 region has 15 residues. CDR3 DNA sequence: TGTGCCAGCAGTGAAGCTCTGGGGCGGGACGAGACCCAGTACTTC. Translating gives CASSEALGRDETQYF.

The V gene is TRBV7-9, the J gene TRBJ2-3, with a weak D call TRBD1 (5 bases). The length of the CDR3 is 16 residues. Trimming took off 1 base at V and 2 bases at J, with 13 bases between the two ends. Germline values: CDR1 SEHNR, CDR2 FQNEAQ (reference sequence). CDR3 in amino acids: CASSLDFLDNTDTQYF. The DNA for the CDR3 is TGTGCCAGCAGCTTAGACTTTTTGGACAACACAGATACGCAGTATTTT.

This clone occurred once. The rearrangement joins TRBV30 to TRBJ2-1, with D possibly TRBD2 on 6 matching bases. This CDR3 contains 12 residues. Germline V lookup: CDR1 GTSNPN, CDR2 SVGIG (reference sequence). V gave up 2 bases and J gave up 10 bases, with 12 bases separating them. CDR3 in DNA: TGTGCCTGGAGTCCTGGGGGACTGGAGCAGTTCTTC. Protein product: CAWSPGGLEQFF.

This chain uses TRBV19 with TRBJ2-7; tentative D call: TRBD2 (6 bases). V was cut by 3 bases and J by 6 bases, with 12 bases left in between. The CDR3 spans 13 residues. CDR1 is LNHDA, CDR2 SQIVND, per germline (reference sequence). CDR3 DNA sequence: TGTGCCAGTAGTATTGGAGGGGTGAGCGAGCAGTACTTC. Encoded protein: CASSIGGVSEQYF.

This rearrangement joins TRBV19 to TRBJ1-3; D gene unclear. The germline CDR1 and CDR2 sequences are LNHDA and SQIVND (reference sequence). The CDR3 totals 14 residues. The germline V and J ends were trimmed by 4 bases and 7 bases, with 14 bases remaining between them. The CDR3 DNA reads as TGTGCCAGTAGTACCCACAGCGGGCGGAACACCATATATTTT. Residues: CASSTHSGRNTIYF.

A few counts support this clone. The gene calls are TRBV19 and TRBJ2-1; TRBD1 might be the D (5 bases). The CDR3 spans 16 residues. Per germline, CDR1 LNHDA and CDR2 SQIVND (reference sequence). V was shortened by 6 bases and J by 2 bases, with 17 bases between the two germline ends. The CDR3 loop is CASSINRLKAYNEQFF. DNA of the CDR3: TGTGCCAGTAGCATAAACAGGTTGAAGGCCTACAATGAGCAGTTCTTC.

The rearrangement links TRBV9 to TRBJ2-1; 9 bases are shared with TRBD2. The ends lost 0 bases at V and 6 bases at J; junction bases unmatched: 7. The germline gives CDR1 SGDLS, CDR2 YYNGEE. The CDR3 is 16 amino acids. DNA for the CDR3: TGTGCCAGCAGCGTAGGCTTAGCGGGAGTGGGCAATGAGCAGTTCTTC. It yields the protein CASSVGLAGVGNEQFF. The complete variable domain, with remaining parts taken from reference TRBV9 and TRBJ2-1, reads DSGVTQTPKHLITATGQRVTLRCSPRSGDLSVYWYQQSLDQGLQFLIQYYNGEERAKGNILERFSAQQFPDLHSELNLSSLELGDSALYFCASSVGLAGVGNEQFFGPGTRLTVL.